This entry lists 4 T cell receptor beta chains sequenced from one sample in a study of cytomegalovirus exposure and HLA in healthy donors. This table comes from immunoSEQ multiplex PCR, and its TCRdb copy is limited to in-frame clones, with some not included. The repertoire consists of about 72,000 clones, with 85% to 95% occurring once and the leading ten covering approximately 0.59%. The sample was PBMCs. These receptors were obtained from a woman between 18 and 29 years old in good health and CMV-seronegative.

This CDR3 is CASSPTGQGGPYGYTF. The CDR3 nucleotides are TGTGCCAGCTCACCCACGGGGCAGGGAGGTCCCTATGGCTACACCTTC. This sequence joins TRBV18 and TRBJ1-2, with D possibly TRBD1 on 5 matching bases. The germline CDR1 and CDR2 sequences are KGHSH and LQKENI. Trimming left V 3 bases short and J 4 bases short, with 18 bases between. The CDR3 has 16 residues.

This rearrangement joins TRBV19 to TRBJ1-1; D is undetermined. The CDR3 contains 15 residues. The V gene's germline CDR1 is LNHDA and CDR2 SQIVND (reference sequence). Trimming removed 2 bases at V and 0 bases at J, with 10 bases between. CDR3 loop: CASSIRVSLNTEAFF. The CDR3 nucleotides are TGTGCCAGTAGTATACGGGTAAGCCTGAACACTGAAGCTTTCTTT. The whole variable domain, remainder taken from reference TRBV19 and TRBJ1-1, is DGGITQSPKYLFRKEGQNVTLSCEQNLNHDAMYWYRQDPGQGLRLIYYSQIVNDFQKGDIAEGYSVSREKKESFPLTVTSAQKNPTAFYLCASSIRVSLNTEAFFGQGTRLTVV.

The rearrangement links TRBV28 to TRBJ1-2; no definite D call. The CDR3 is 14 amino acids. Germline V lookup: CDR1 MDHEN, CDR2 SYDVKM. Trimming shortened V by 7 bases and J by 4 bases, and 16 bases separated the two germline ends. The CDR3, as DNA: TGTGCCAGCACTCCGGAGGTGGAACTCTATGGCTACACCTTC. This codes for CASTPEVELYGYTF.

The J gene is TRBJ2-5, the V gene TRBV6-5, with D hard to call. Germline V gene data show CDR1 as MNHEY and CDR2 as SVGAGI. The CDR3 is made up of 11 amino acids. Trimming removed 7 bases at V and 7 bases at J, with 10 bases between. The CDR3 reads CASKFSRTQYF. CDR3 nucleotides: TGTGCCAGCAAATTTTCCCGGACCCAGTACTTC.